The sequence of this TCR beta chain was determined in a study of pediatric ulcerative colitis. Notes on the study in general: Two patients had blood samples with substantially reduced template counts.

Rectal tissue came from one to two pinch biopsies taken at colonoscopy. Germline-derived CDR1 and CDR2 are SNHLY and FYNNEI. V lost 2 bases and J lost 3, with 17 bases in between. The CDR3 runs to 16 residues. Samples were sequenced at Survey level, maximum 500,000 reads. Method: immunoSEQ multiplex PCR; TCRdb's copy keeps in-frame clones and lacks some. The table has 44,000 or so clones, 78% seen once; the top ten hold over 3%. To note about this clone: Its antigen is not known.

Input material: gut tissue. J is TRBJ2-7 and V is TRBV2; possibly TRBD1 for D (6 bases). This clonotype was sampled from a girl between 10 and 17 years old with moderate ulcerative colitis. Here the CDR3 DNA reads TGTGCCAGCAGTGAACAGGGGCCCCTTTACGACTACGAGCAGTACTTC. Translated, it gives CASSEQGPLYDYEQYF.